These 30 T cell receptor beta chains were all obtained from the same sample, sequenced in a study of blood T cell repertoires in COVID-19. TCRdb's copy holds only in-frame clones and misses some; the assay was immunoSEQ multiplex PCR. The repertoire consists of about 110,000 clones, with approximately 84% occurring once and the leading ten covering about 3.4%. The source material was peripheral blood. Receptor source: a man aged 35-49 years with acute or convalescent COVID-19.

V is TRBV4-1 and J is TRBJ1-3; TRBD1 might be the D (6 bases). The CDR3 spans 17 residues. With 3 bases removed from V and 0 bases from J, the gap between germline ends came to 15 bases. In germline, CDR1 is MGHRA, CDR2 YSYEKL. The DNA for the CDR3 is TGCGCCAGCAGCCAGCAAATCGGGACAATCTCTGGAAACACCATATATTTT. As protein: CASSQQIGTISGNTIYF.

The chain uses TRBV24-1 and TRBJ2-1; 7 positions agree with TRBD1. Per germline, CDR1 KGHDR and CDR2 SFDVKD. J lost 3 bases, V lost 4 bases, and 11 bases had no gene match. The CDR3 length is 17 residues. The CDR3: CATSDPRPGQSYNEQFF. CDR3 sequence (DNA): TGTGCCACCAGTGACCCAAGACCGGGACAGAGCTACAATGAGCAGTTCTTC.

CDR3 bases: TGTGCCAGCAGCTTAACGACTAGCTCCACAGATACGCAGTATTTT. It translates to CASSLTTSSTDTQYF. The J gene is TRBJ2-3, the V gene TRBV7-3, with 7 bases identical to TRBD2. J gave up 2 bases and V 0 bases, and 2 bases lay outside the gene matches. The CDR3 contains 15 residues. Per germline, CDR1 SGHTA and CDR2 FQGTGA.

This clone was picked up a small number of times. The CDR3: CASSLAGGSYEQYF. The CDR3 nucleotides are TGCGCCAGCAGCTTGGCAGGGGGGTCATACGAGCAGTACTTC. The chain recombines TRBV5-1 with TRBJ2-7; D perhaps matches TRBD1 (7 bases). CDR3 length equals 14 residues. The germline gives CDR1 SGHRS, CDR2 YFSETQ. V was shortened by 0 bases and J by 4 bases, with 11 bases between the two germline ends.

This chain joins TRBV5-1 and TRBJ2-3, with TRBD1 matching 7 bases. The V gene end was trimmed by 2 bases and the J gene end by 3 bases; junction bases not matched to a gene: 9. Germline assignment: CDR1 SGHRS and CDR2 YFSETQ. The CDR3 spans 16 residues. The CDR3, as DNA: TGCGCCAGCAGCTTCCAATCGGGACAGCTGACAGATACGCAGTATTTT. It codes for CASSFQSGQLTDTQYF.

The rearrangement joins TRBV19 to TRBJ2-2; 13 nucleotides agree with TRBD2. CDR3 length: 17 amino acids. V shed 8 bases and J 3 bases; nucleotides not matched to a gene: 9. Germline V gives CDR1 LNHDA, CDR2 SQIVND (reference sequence). In DNA form, the CDR3 reads TGTGCCAGTCTTCCCCGACTAGCGGGGGGTCACACCGGGGAGCTGTTTTTT. This codes for CASLPRLAGGHTGELFF.

This chain connects TRBV24-1 to TRBJ2-5; D perhaps matches TRBD1 (6 bases). CDR1 is KGHDR, CDR2 SFDVKD, per germline. This CDR3 is 13 amino acids long. Trimming removed 9 bases at V and 4 bases at J, with 14 bases between. As DNA, the CDR3 is TGTGCCACCTCGGACAGTGGGATAGAGACCCAGTACTTC. Amino acids: CATSDSGIETQYF.

V gene TRBV7-9 combines with J gene TRBJ1-2, with a possible D match to TRBD1 (6 bases). Germline V CDR1 and CDR2: SEHNR, FQNEAQ (reference sequence). The CDR3 is 15 residues long. Trimming removed 5 bases from V and 6 bases from J, with 19 bases in between. This CDR3 reads CASSPTQGLVDGYTF. The CDR3 DNA follows: TGTGCCAGCAGCCCCACACAGGGTCTAGTGGATGGCTACACCTTC.

This clone was picked up a small number of times. CDR3 in DNA: TGTGCCAGCAGTTTTGGGACAACCTACGAGCAGTACTTC. This sequence encodes CASSFGTTYEQYF. The chain couples TRBV12-3 or TRBV12-4 to TRBJ2-7; D is possibly TRBD1 (6 bases). CDR3 size: 13 residues. V lost 3 bases and J 2 bases, leaving 8 bases between the germline ends.

This chain links TRBV24-1 with TRBJ2-3, with a possible D match to TRBD1 (5 bases). Germline assignment: CDR1 KGHDR and CDR2 SFDVKD. Trimming took 5 bases from V and 0 from J, leaving 11 bases between them. The CDR3 contains 15 residues. This CDR3 is CATSGGGTSTDTQYF. The CDR3 region has the DNA TGTGCCACCAGTGGGGGCGGAACTAGCACAGATACGCAGTATTTT.

The genes are TRBV27 and TRBJ1-1; TRBD1 aligns across 7 bases. CDR1 is MNHEY, CDR2 SMNVEV, per germline (reference sequence). The V gene end was trimmed by 2 bases and the J gene end by 9 bases; junction bases not matched to a gene: 12. There are 15 residues in the CDR3. The chain's CDR3 is CASSLVFMGTAKAFF. As DNA, the CDR3 is TGTGCCAGCAGTTTAGTTTTCATGGGGACAGCCAAAGCTTTCTTT.

V gene TRBV29-1 combines with J gene TRBJ2-5, with TRBD2 identical over 10 bases. CDR1 and CDR2 from the germline V gene are SQVTM and ANQGSEA. The CDR3 runs 14 residues. J lost 0 bases, V lost 5 bases, and 3 bases had no gene match. CDR3 in amino acids: CSVKRGGYQETQYF. CDR3 nucleotide sequence: TGCAGCGTTAAGCGGGGGGGATACCAAGAGACCCAGTACTTC. Supplemented by reference TRBV29-1 and TRBJ2-5, the full variable domain reads SAVISQKPSRDICQRGTSLTIQCQVDSQVTMMFWYRQQPGQSLTLIATANQGSEATYESGFVIDKFPISRPNLTFSTLTVSNMSPEDSSIYLCSVKRGGYQETQYFGPGTRLLVL.

CDR3 amino acids: CASSQERTSQETQYF. CDR3 in DNA: TGCGCCAGCAGCCAAGAAAGGACTAGCCAAGAGACCCAGTACTTC. The chain has TRBV4-1 and TRBJ2-5, with 7 positions matching TRBD2. Trimming took 0 bases from V and 1 from J; bases not matched to a gene: 2. The CDR3 contains 15 residues. Germline loops: CDR1 MGHRA, CDR2 YSYEKL.

The V gene is TRBV5-6, the J gene TRBJ2-3; D is ambiguous. The CDR3 contains 13 residues. V lost 4 bases and J lost 1, with 7 bases in between. Germline V gives CDR1 SGHDT, CDR2 YYEEEE. As DNA, the CDR3 is TGTGCCAGCAGCCTAACCGGCACAGATACGCAGTATTTT. This encodes CASSLTGTDTQYF.

This clone has a single count. This chain joins TRBV5-1 and TRBJ2-1; D ambiguous. The CDR3 covers 16 residues. Per germline, CDR1 SGHRS and CDR2 YFSETQ. Trimming stripped 0 bases from V and 0 bases from J, with 10 bases between. CDR3 region: CASSLGSSSSYNEQFF. CDR3 DNA: TGCGCCAGCAGCTTGGGGTCTTCTAGCTCCTACAATGAGCAGTTCTTC. The variable domain in full, with the rest retrieved from reference TRBV5-1 and TRBJ2-1, is KAGVTQTPRYLIKTRGQQVTLSCSPISGHRSVSWYQQTPGQGLQFLFEYFSETQRNKGNFPGRFSGRQFSNSRSEMNVSTLELGDSALYLCASSLGSSSSYNEQFFGPGTRLTVL.

The chain joins TRBV7-2 to TRBJ2-6, with a weak D call TRBD2 (5 bases). Trimming removed 3 bases from V and 0 bases from J, with 18 bases in between. CDR1 is SGHTA and CDR2 is FQGNSA in the germline V gene. This CDR3 has 19 amino acids. CDR3 amino acids: CASSFFYGVGPSGANVLTF. The CDR3 DNA reads TGTGCCAGCAGCTTTTTTTACGGGGTCGGACCCTCTGGGGCCAACGTCCTGACTTTC.

This rearrangement joins TRBV24-1 to TRBJ1-6; the D gene is possibly TRBD1 (5 bases). Germline values: CDR1 KGHDR, CDR2 SFDVKD. V was shortened by 0 bases and J by 6 bases, with 11 bases between the two germline ends. There are 16 residues in the CDR3. The CDR3 sequence is CATSDLHTGFNSPLHF. The CDR3 DNA is TGTGCCACCAGTGATTTGCATACAGGTTTTAATTCACCCCTCCACTTT.

The chain has TRBV20-1 and TRBJ1-2; unclear D gene. Trimming stripped 3 bases from V and 0 bases from J, with 5 bases between. This CDR3 region has 12 residues. Germline V gene data show CDR1 as DFQATT and CDR2 as SNEGSKA (reference sequence). The CDR3 protein is CSASVANYGYTF. DNA of the CDR3: TGCAGTGCTAGTGTAGCTAACTATGGCTACACCTTC.

The chain combines TRBV6-5 with TRBJ1-2, with D unclear. CDR3 length: 16 residues. V lost 2 bases and J lost 6, with 19 bases in between. From germline, CDR1 is MNHEY and CDR2 SVGAGI. CDR3 sequence reads: CASSYTRLGAVDGYTF. DNA of the CDR3: TGTGCCAGCAGTTACACCCGGTTGGGCGCAGTGGATGGCTACACCTTC.

The chain links TRBV6-1 to TRBJ1-1; D unresolved. V was cut by 3 bases and J by 0 bases, with 11 bases left in between. CDR3 length equals 15 residues. The germline V gene has CDR1 MNHNS and CDR2 SASEGT. The CDR3 region is CASSDPPGMNTEAFF. CDR3 sequence (DNA): TGTGCCAGCAGTGACCCCCCGGGGATGAACACTGAAGCTTTCTTT.

The V and J genes are TRBV27 and TRBJ2-5, with 8 nucleotides matching TRBD2. This CDR3 has 14 residues. After removal of 8 bases from V and 4 bases from J, the junction contained 9 bases not matched to a gene. CDR1 is MNHEY and CDR2 is SMNVEV in the germline V gene (reference sequence). CDR3 region: CASPYREGGETQYF. The CDR3 bases are TGTGCCAGCCCATATCGGGAGGGGGGAGAGACCCAGTACTTC.

The gene calls are TRBV5-1 and TRBJ2-1; D might be TRBD2 (6 bases). Trimming shortened V by 0 bases and J by 2 bases, and 12 bases separated the two germline ends. There are 16 residues in the CDR3. Looked up from germline, CDR1 is SGHRS and CDR2 is YFSETQ. CDR3: CASSLAKLAAYNEQFF. The CDR3 DNA reads TGCGCCAGCAGCTTGGCCAAGTTAGCGGCCTACAATGAGCAGTTCTTC.

This clone was counted only a few times. The gene calls are TRBV27 and TRBJ1-6, with D uncertain. The V end lost 3 bases, the J end lost 9 bases, and 6 bases lay between the germline ends. The CDR3 loop spans 12 amino acids. CDR1 is MNHEY and CDR2 is SMNVEV in the germline V gene (reference sequence). The CDR3 sequence is CASSFRSSPLHF. CDR3 sequence (DNA): TGTGCCAGCAGTTTCAGGTCTTCACCCCTCCACTTT.

The chain uses TRBV19 and TRBJ1-2; 11 positions agree with TRBD1. This CDR3 has 13 residues. The junction had 6 bases not matched to a gene; V was cut back by 10 bases and J by 5 bases. CDR1 is LNHDA, CDR2 SQIVND, per germline (reference sequence). This CDR3 reads CATWTGGGYGYTF. CDR3 nucleotide sequence: TGTGCCACCTGGACAGGGGGCGGGTATGGCTACACCTTC.

This clone was observed once. This chain connects TRBV14 to TRBJ2-1; 10 bases map to TRBD1. Per germline, CDR1 SGHDN and CDR2 FVKESK. The CDR3 runs 18 residues. The J segment lost 2 bases and the V segment lost 3 bases, leaving 10 bases of the junction unmatched. This CDR3 is CASSHYPGTGDPYNEQFF. In DNA form, the CDR3 reads TGTGCCAGCAGCCATTACCCCGGGACAGGGGATCCCTACAATGAGCAGTTCTTC.

The CDR3 reads CASSPLGQGEQYF. CDR3 bases: TGCGCCAGCAGCCCACTAGGACAGGGCGAGCAGTACTTC. This chain uses TRBV4-1 with TRBJ2-7, with 8 bases that match TRBD1. V trimming: 4 bases; J trimming: 6 bases; junction bases outside the gene matches: 5. Germline values: CDR1 MGHRA, CDR2 YSYEKL. This CDR3 has 13 residues.

The rearrangement uses TRBV5-4 and TRBJ2-5, with unresolved D. The V and J ends lost 4 bases and 2 bases respectively, with 12 bases between them. Germline CDR1 and CDR2: SGHNT and YYREEE (reference sequence). This CDR3 has 14 residues. The CDR3 is CASSEKFFQETQYF. CDR3 DNA sequence: TGTGCCAGCAGCGAGAAGTTCTTTCAAGAGACCCAGTACTTC.

The chain is built from TRBV19 and TRBJ1-1, with D perhaps TRBD1 (5 bases). The CDR3 is 14 amino acids. Trimming removed 1 base at V and 2 bases at J, with 8 bases between. Germline CDR1 is LNHDA and CDR2 is SQIVND (reference sequence). The CDR3 DNA follows: TGTGCCAGTAGTATAGTAGGACACAACACTGAAGCTTTCTTT. This gives the protein CASSIVGHNTEAFF. Combining the CDR3 with reference TRBV19 and TRBJ1-1 gives the whole variable domain DGGITQSPKYLFRKEGQNVTLSCEQNLNHDAMYWYRQDPGQGLRLIYYSQIVNDFQKGDIAEGYSVSREKKESFPLTVTSAQKNPTAFYLCASSIVGHNTEAFFGQGTRLTVV.

The CDR3 DNA follows: TGTGCCAGTAGTATAGAGGACAGGAGCTCCTATAATTCACCCCTCCACTTT. Translating gives CASSIEDRSSYNSPLHF. The chain combines TRBV19 with TRBJ1-6, with 7 nucleotides matching TRBD1. Germline V lookup: CDR1 LNHDA, CDR2 SQIVND (reference sequence). The CDR3 totals 17 residues. J lost 0 bases, V lost 0 bases, and 2 bases had no gene match.

The rearrangement links TRBV29-1 to TRBJ2-3, with D possibly TRBD1 on 5 matching bases. V was trimmed by 5 bases and J by 2 bases, leaving 11 bases between them. The CDR3 has 13 residues. Germline CDR1 reads SQVTM; CDR2 reads ANQGSEA. In nucleotides, the CDR3 is TGCAGCGTTCGAAGACAGATCACAGATACGCAGTATTTT. Residues: CSVRRQITDTQYF.